The source of this T cell receptor beta chain is a study of blood T cell repertoires in COVID-19. This clone occurred a few times. Authors' methods: Amplifying reference gene primers gave estimates of nucleated cell counts. Sequencing used immunoSEQ multiplex PCR; TCRdb keeps in-frame clones, though not all of them. V, J and clone size derive from that table, while D and trimming were established from the DNA sequence. The sample records 110,000 to 150,000 clones, 80% being singletons. CDR3 size: 15 residues. The germline V gene has CDR1 SGHNT and CDR2 YYREEE (reference sequence). Trimming shortened V by 0 bases and J by 3 bases, and 12 bases separated the two germline ends.

This rearrangement joins TRBV5-4 to TRBJ1-2; D is undetermined. The receptor was isolated from a man aged 65 to 79 who had recovered from COVID-19. The sequencing input was peripheral blood. The CDR3 reads CASSLGGSADYGYTF. The CDR3 coding sequence is TGTGCCAGCAGCTTGGGAGGGTCGGCGGACTATGGCTACACCTTC.